This is a list of T cell receptor beta chains from one sample in a study of blood T cell repertoires in COVID-19. Using immunoSEQ multiplex PCR, the repertoire was profiled, and TCRdb retains in-frame clones only, with some absent. The repertoire holds about 140,000 clones, with around 82% as singletons. Sequencing input: PBMCs or T cells enriched from blood (not recorded which). These receptor sequences come from a middle-aged man with acute COVID-19. The CDR3 runs from the conserved cysteine through the conserved F or W. The D gene is left open where the match is weak. Clone size, where shown, is once, few, many, or a class for clones that have expanded.

abundance	d_gene	j_gene	v_gene	CDR3nt	CDR3aa
NA	NA	TRBJ1-2	TRBV27	TGTGCCAGCAGTCCAACAGGGCGGAGTTTCCATAACTATGGCTACACCTTC	CASSPTGRSFHNYGYTF
NA	NA	TRBJ1-5	TRBV10-3	TGTGCCATCAGTGAATCGTCGGGGGTCGAACCCCAGCATTTT	CAISESSGVEPQHF
NA	TRBD1	TRBJ2-7	TRBV19	TGTGCCAGTAGTATCCGGACAGGGAACTACGAGCAGTACTTC	CASSIRTGNYEQYF
NA	TRBD2	TRBJ2-2	TRBV7-9	TGTGCCAGCAGCTTATGGGAAGCGGGGGACGGGGAGCTGTTTTTT	CASSLWEAGDGELFF
once	NA	TRBJ1-1	TRBV14	TGTGCCAGCAGCCACTCCGTCAGGACTGAAGCTTTCTTT	CASSHSVRTEAFF
once	NA	TRBJ2-7	TRBV11-3	TGTGCCAGCAGCTTAGGCGGGGCAGGACCCTACGAGCAGTACTTC	CASSLGGAGPYEQYF
NA	NA	TRBJ1-4	TRBV12-3/TRBV12-4	TGTGCCAGCCGGGGGGGCAGGGCTGAAAAACTGTTTTTT	CASRGGRAEKLFF
NA	NA	TRBJ2-1	TRBV7-9	TGTGCCAGCAGCTTATATGACGGCGGGGAAGAGCAGTTCTTC	CASSLYDGGEEQFF
NA	NA	TRBJ1-5	TRBV7-7	TGTGCCAGCAGCTATCGACAGGCCGGTCAGCCCCAGCATTTT	CASSYRQAGQPQHF
few	NA	TRBJ2-7	TRBV23-1	TGCGCCAGCAAACCCGGTACCTACGAGCAGTACTTC	CASKPGTYEQYF
NA	NA	TRBJ2-7	TRBV6-5	TGTGCCAGCAGGCCCCGGCGGGTAGCCTACGAGCAGTACTTC	CASRPRRVAYEQYF
NA	NA	TRBJ1-6	TRBV3-1/TRBV3-2	TGTGCCAGCAGCCCGGACACCAATTCACCCCTCCACTTT	CASSPDTNSPLHF
NA	TRBD2	TRBJ2-1	TRBV5-1	TGCGCCAGCCGAATCGCCGGGGGGATTGAGCAGTTCTTC	CASRIAGGIEQFF
NA	NA	TRBJ1-5	TRBV24-1	TGTGCCACCAGTGATTCGGCAGGGGTACAGCCCCAGCATTTT	CATSDSAGVQPQHF
NA	NA	TRBJ1-2	TRBV14	TGTGCCAGCAGCCAAGCGGCTGGGGCAGATGGCTACACCTTC	CASSQAAGADGYTF
NA	TRBD2	TRBJ2-3	TRBV24-1	TGTGCCACCAGTGATACATCGACTAGCGGACGCACAGATACGCAGTATTTT	CATSDTSTSGRTDTQYF
NA	TRBD1	TRBJ1-2	TRBV7-2	TGTGCCAGCAGCTTCGCGACAGGGCCCTATGGCTACACCTTC	CASSFATGPYGYTF
NA	TRBD1	TRBJ2-1	TRBV3-1/TRBV3-2	TGTGCCAGCAGCTCCCGGACAGGCCAACCCGTCAATGAGCAGTTCTTC	CASSSRTGQPVNEQFF
NA	NA	TRBJ2-3	TRBV7-8	TGTGCCAGCAGCTTATACACAGGAATCACAGATACGCAGTATTTT	CASSLYTGITDTQYF
NA	NA	TRBJ1-1	TRBV27	TGTGCCAGCAGTCTGACCAGGGTGAACACTGAAGCTTTCTTT	CASSLTRVNTEAFF
NA	NA	TRBJ1-6	TRBV7-2	TGTGCCAGCAGCTTAGAAGGACATCTCTCACCCCTCCACTTT	CASSLEGHLSPLHF
NA	NA	TRBJ2-1	TRBV28	TGTGCCAGCAGCTACGGGACAAGACGGTACAATGAGCAGTTCTTC	CASSYGTRRYNEQFF
NA	NA	TRBJ2-2	TRBV24-1	TGTGCCACCAGTGATTTAGGACAGAAGAACACCGGGGAGCTGTTTTTT	CATSDLGQKNTGELFF